These T cell receptor beta chains were read from a single sample in a study of cytomegalovirus exposure and HLA in healthy donors. Profiling relied on immunoSEQ multiplex PCR, and the TCRdb table lists in-frame clones only, not all of them. The table shows 100,000 or so clones, with roughly 15% occurring only once. The sample taken for sequencing was PBMCs. The receptors were sampled from a female donor in good health and CMV-seronegative. CDR3s include the opening cysteine and the closing phenylalanine or tryptophan. Fields, in order: clone size, J gene, CDR3 length, D gene, V gene, CDR3 protein, CDR3 DNA. A D gene is named only where the DNA matches it firmly. The size field is filled for only some rows; it gives once, few, many or a size class.

few,TRBJ1-5,16,TRBD1,TRBV10-3,CAISDYRQGSNQPQHF,TGTGCCATCAGCGACTACAGACAGGGGAGCAATCAGCCCCAGCATTTT
few,TRBJ1-2,14,.,TRBV10-3,CAISESQGPYGYTF,TGTGCCATCAGTGAGTCGCAGGGCCCCTATGGCTACACCTTC
.,TRBJ2-2,15,TRBD2,TRBV2,CASSSGTISSGELFF,TGTGCCAGCAGCAGCGGGACCATTTCTTCAGGGGAGCTGTTTTTT
.,TRBJ1-4,12,.,TRBV7-2,CASSLFSEKLFF,TGTGCCAGCAGCTTATTCAGTGAAAAACTGTTTTTT
.,TRBJ2-7,16,TRBD2,TRBV9,CASSFSPGTIPYEQYF,TGTGCCAGCAGCTTTAGTCCCGGGACTATTCCCTACGAGCAGTACTTC
once,TRBJ2-7,15,TRBD1,TRBV7-2,CASSLVVDRGYEQYF,TGTGCCAGCAGCTTAGTGGTGGACAGGGGATACGAGCAGTACTTC
.,TRBJ1-2,14,.,TRBV13,CASSLHRVLYGYTF,TGTGCCAGCAGCCTACACAGGGTGCTCTATGGCTACACCTTC
.,TRBJ2-1,18,TRBD2,TRBV7-8,CASSFPQAGGHSYNEQFF,TGTGCCAGCAGCTTTCCCCAAGCGGGAGGTCACTCCTACAATGAGCAGTTCTTC
few,TRBJ1-2,14,.,TRBV30,CAWFGVGPEDGYTF,TGTGCCTGGTTCGGCGTGGGGCCAGAAGATGGCTACACCTTC
.,TRBJ2-5,19,.,TRBV6-1,CASSDRPPGVRTFLETQYF,TGTGCCAGCAGTGACCGCCCGCCAGGCGTGCGGACTTTCTTAGAGACCCAGTACTTC
.,TRBJ1-6,15,TRBD1,TRBV9,CASSVWDSGNSPLHF,TGTGCCAGCAGCGTATGGGACAGTGGTAATTCACCCCTCCACTTT
.,TRBJ2-5,13,.,TRBV28,CASSFLVQETQYF,TGTGCCAGCAGTTTCTTAGTCCAAGAGACCCAGTACTTC
.,TRBJ1-2,14,.,TRBV7-9,CASSLGGANYNYTF,TGTGCCAGCAGCTTAGGCGGGGCAAATTATAACTACACCTTC
few,TRBJ2-2,15,TRBD1,TRBV27,CASSPGTDNTGELFF,TGTGCCAGCAGCCCCGGGACAGACAACACCGGGGAGCTGTTTTTT
.,TRBJ1-5,13,.,TRBV29-1,CSVGDQGSQPQHF,TGCAGCGTTGGCGATCAGGGTTCTCAGCCCCAGCATTTT
.,TRBJ1-3,14,.,TRBV29-1,CSVLHPKSGNTIYF,TGCAGCGTACTGCACCCGAAATCTGGAAACACCATATATTTT
.,TRBJ1-2,18,TRBD1,TRBV4-3,CASSQDPIGGQGVYGYTF,TGCGCCAGCAGCCAAGACCCGATAGGGGGACAGGGGGTCTATGGCTACACCTTC
few,TRBJ2-7,12,TRBD2,TRBV29-1,CSVKTSANEQYF,TGCAGCGTGAAGACTAGCGCAAACGAGCAGTACTTC
.,TRBJ1-1,13,.,TRBV10-1,CASKAAGATEAFF,TGCGCCAGCAAGGCTGCGGGGGCCACTGAAGCTTTCTTT
few,TRBJ2-1,11,.,TRBV4-3,CASSQKREQFF,TGCGCCAGCAGCCAAAAGCGGGAGCAGTTCTTC
few,TRBJ1-2,13,.,TRBV6-5,CASSWSGNYGYTF,TGTGCCAGCAGTTGGTCAGGGAACTATGGCTACACCTTC
few,TRBJ2-5,15,TRBD2,TRBV27,CASSILAGGTETQYF,TGTGCCAGCAGTATACTAGCGGGAGGTACGGAGACCCAGTACTTC
few,TRBJ2-1,15,TRBD2,TRBV9,CASSVGTSAYDEQFF,TGTGCCAGCAGCGTAGGGACTAGCGCGTACGATGAGCAGTTCTTC
few,TRBJ2-3,15,TRBD2,TRBV30,CARSSLAAPTDTQYF,TGTGCCCGCTCATCACTAGCGGCTCCCACAGATACGCAGTATTTT
few,TRBJ2-5,12,TRBD2,TRBV30,CACKTSGETQYF,TGTGCCTGTAAGACTAGCGGGGAGACCCAGTACTTC
.,TRBJ2-5,14,.,TRBV30,CAWSPGQRKETQYF,TGTGCCTGGAGCCCTGGACAGAGGAAAGAGACCCAGTACTTC
.,TRBJ1-6,15,.,TRBV4-3,CASSQTAGNNSPLHF,TGCGCCAGCAGCCAGACGGCCGGGAATAATTCACCCCTCCACTTT
few,TRBJ2-3,17,.,TRBV4-1,CASSQVRLVSYTDTQYF,TGCGCCAGCAGCCAAGTACGACTAGTTTCATACACAGATACGCAGTATTTT
.,TRBJ1-1,15,.,TRBV9,CASSVVGQPNTEAFF,TGTGCCAGCAGCGTAGTCGGACAGCCCAACACTGAAGCTTTCTTT
few,TRBJ1-2,17,.,TRBV7-2,CASSLGAGNRRGAGYTF,TGTGCCAGCAGCCTAGGAGCGGGGAACCGGAGGGGTGCTGGCTACACCTTC
.,TRBJ2-5,16,.,TRBV9,CASSVARQGGGETQYF,TGTGCCAGCAGCGTAGCACGTCAGGGAGGGGGAGAGACCCAGTACTTC
few,TRBJ1-2,14,.,TRBV19,CASSIVGPAGGYTF,TGTGCCAGTAGTATAGTAGGTCCGGCGGGCGGCTACACCTTC
few,TRBJ1-1,14,.,TRBV7-9,CASSLEGLNTEAFF,TGTGCCAGCAGCTTGGAGGGATTGAACACTGAAGCTTTCTTT
.,TRBJ2-5,16,TRBD2,TRBV7-2,CASSRILAGGQETQYF,TGTGCCAGCAGCCGTATACTAGCGGGGGGGCAGGAGACCCAGTACTTC
.,TRBJ1-1,13,TRBD1,TRBV7-2,CASKEGAGAEAFF,TGTGCCAGCAAGGAGGGGGCCGGCGCTGAAGCTTTCTTT
few,TRBJ2-5,18,TRBD2,TRBV4-3,CASSQDRGLAGGIETQYF,TGCGCCAGCAGCCAAGATCGGGGCCTAGCGGGGGGAATTGAGACCCAGTACTTC
.,TRBJ1-2,16,TRBD1,TRBV4-1,CASSQGDRRGNYGYTF,TGCGCCAGCAGCCAGGGGGACAGGCGAGGGAACTATGGCTACACCTTC
.,TRBJ1-4,12,TRBD1,TRBV6-5,CASSETGVELFF,TGTGCCAGCAGTGAAACAGGGGTTGAACTGTTTTTT
.,TRBJ2-3,13,.,TRBV19,CASSSEGRDTQYF,TGTGCCAGTAGTAGCGAAGGGAGGGATACGCAGTATTTT
.,TRBJ2-7,13,TRBD1,TRBV29-1,CSVTLPPRGEQYF,TGCAGCGTCACCCTGCCCCCCAGGGGGGAGCAGTACTTC
few,TRBJ1-1,13,.,TRBV7-9,CASSLVSGTEAFF,TGTGCCAGCAGCTTAGTTTCAGGGACTGAAGCTTTCTTT
few,TRBJ1-4,16,TRBD1,TRBV19,CASSRGQGGLNEKLFF,TGTGCCAGTAGTAGAGGACAGGGAGGGCTTAATGAAAAACTGTTTTTT
few,TRBJ1-4,14,.,TRBV30,CAWSELATNEKLFF,TGTGCCTGGAGTGAGCTTGCAACTAATGAAAAACTGTTTTTT
.,TRBJ2-7,15,TRBD2,TRBV5-1,CASSRNAGGPLEQYF,TGCGCCAGCAGCCGGAACGCGGGAGGGCCGCTCGAGCAGTACTTC
.,TRBJ2-2,14,.,TRBV7-3,CASSLTGNTGELFF,TGTGCCAGCAGCTTAACCGGGAACACCGGGGAGCTGTTTTTT
few,TRBJ2-1,17,TRBD2,TRBV5-1,CASSLVLAGGIYNEQFF,TGCGCCAGCAGCTTGGTACTAGCGGGAGGTATATACAATGAGCAGTTCTTC
.,TRBJ2-5,13,TRBD1,TRBV11-3,CASSPEGAKSQYF,TGTGCCAGCAGCCCTGAGGGGGCGAAGTCCCAGTACTTC
.,TRBJ2-7,13,.,TRBV7-2,CASSLVLHYEQYF,TGTGCCAGCAGCTTAGTACTTCACTACGAGCAGTACTTC